Listed below are T cell receptor beta chains from one sample, sequenced in a study of CD8+CD57+ T cells in acquired aplastic anemia. TCRdb fed the reads into MiXCR, producing one record per CDR3 protein. There are fewer than 300,000 distinct CDR3 sequences in the sample; approximately 80% occur only once, and over 35% lies in the top ten. The sample comprised sorted CD4+, CD8+, or CD8+CD57+ T cells (not recorded which) from PBMCs. The receptors here all came from a human donor with aplastic anemia. The CDR3 runs from the conserved cysteine through the conserved F or W. Fields, in order: V gene, J gene, clone size, D gene, CDR3 DNA, CDR3 protein. D genes are given only for firm matches. Expanded clones are given a class, and other clones once, few, many or no size at all.

v_gene: TRBV24-1; j_gene: TRBJ1-6; abundance: NA; d_gene: NA; CDR3nt: TGTGCCACCAGTGCAACAGCAGGGTCACCCCTCCACTTT; CDR3aa: CATSATAGSPLHF
v_gene: TRBV6-5; j_gene: TRBJ2-7; abundance: NA; d_gene: NA; CDR3nt: TGTGCCACCTTTTACGTGCAGGGTAACTACGAGCAGTACTTC; CDR3aa: CATFYVQGNYEQYF
v_gene: TRBV7-2; j_gene: TRBJ2-7; abundance: NA; d_gene: TRBD2; CDR3nt: TGTGCCAGCAGCCTTCTGAGCGGGGGGACTTCCTACGAGCAGTACTTC; CDR3aa: CASSLLSGGTSYEQYF
v_gene: TRBV7-9; j_gene: TRBJ2-5; abundance: NA; d_gene: NA; CDR3nt: TGTGCCAGCAGCTCTACCGAGGACACTGAAGCTCTCTTTTTC; CDR3aa: CASSSTEDTEALFF
v_gene: TRBV7-7; j_gene: TRBJ2-3; abundance: NA; d_gene: NA; CDR3nt: TGTGCCAGCAGCTTAGCGTGTGGCAGGGACGAGGAGCAGTTT; CDR3aa: CASSLACGRDEEQF
v_gene: TRBV9; j_gene: TRBJ2-1; abundance: NA; d_gene: NA; CDR3nt: TGTGCCGGCAGCGTAGAGGACGATGAGCAGTTCTTC; CDR3aa: CAGSVEDDEQFF
v_gene: TRBV7-8; j_gene: TRBJ2-3; abundance: once; d_gene: NA; CDR3nt: TGTGCCAGCAGCTTAGCGGTAGGTCGCAGTACGTACTATTTT; CDR3aa: CASSLAVGRSTYYF
v_gene: TRBV15; j_gene: TRBJ1-1; abundance: NA; d_gene: NA; CDR3nt: TGTGCCACCAGCTGCGGCAGCGAGCAAGAGACCCCGTACTTC; CDR3aa: CATSCGSEQETPYF
v_gene: TRBV29-1; j_gene: TRBJ2-2; abundance: NA; d_gene: NA; CDR3nt: TGCAGCGTTGAAGGGCGTCTTACTACCGGGGAGCTGTTTTTT; CDR3aa: CSVEGRLTTGELFF
v_gene: TRBV7-8; j_gene: TRBJ2-3; abundance: NA; d_gene: TRBD2; CDR3nt: TGTGCCAGCAGCTTCGCGGGAGGACCCAAGCCGCAGTTT; CDR3aa: CASSFAGGPKPQF
v_gene: TRBV11-3; j_gene: TRBJ2-1; abundance: few; d_gene: TRBD2; CDR3nt: TGTGCCAGCAGCTTTGAAAAGGGCGGGGGGAGCGATGAGCAGTTCTTC; CDR3aa: CASSFEKGGGSDEQFF
v_gene: TRBV2; j_gene: TRBJ1-5; abundance: NA; d_gene: NA; CDR3nt: TGTGCCAGCAGCGTGGCGTATAGCAATGATCCCCAGCATTTT; CDR3aa: CASSVAYSNDPQHF
v_gene: TRBV20-1; j_gene: TRBJ2-5; abundance: NA; d_gene: NA; CDR3nt: TGCAGTGCTAGAGCGACGCAAGAGACCCAGTACTTC; CDR3aa: CSARATQETQYF
v_gene: TRBV24-1; j_gene: TRBJ1-5; abundance: NA; d_gene: NA; CDR3nt: TGTGCCACCAGTGGATCAGATTCGGGGGGACAGCCCCAGCATTTT; CDR3aa: CATSGSDSGGQPQHF
v_gene: TRBV5-4; j_gene: TRBJ1-6; abundance: NA; d_gene: TRBD1; CDR3nt: TGTGCCAGCAGGGGACAGGGGCAGGGGAGTTCACCCCTCCACTTT; CDR3aa: CASRGQGQGSSPLHF
v_gene: TRBV2; j_gene: TRBJ1-2; abundance: NA; d_gene: NA; CDR3nt: TGTGCCAGCGTAAAGGGTTATCTCCGCTACACCTTC; CDR3aa: CASVKGYLRYTF
v_gene: TRBV7-3; j_gene: TRBJ2-3; abundance: NA; d_gene: TRBD2; CDR3nt: TGTGCCAGCAGTTCAGCGGGAGCTTCCGGAGAGACCTATTTT; CDR3aa: CASSSAGASGETYF
v_gene: TRBV27; j_gene: TRBJ1-2; abundance: once; d_gene: NA; CDR3nt: TGTGCCAGCGTACCTGTGGGGGGCAGTAACTATGGCTACACCTTC; CDR3aa: CASVPVGGSNYGYTF
v_gene: TRBV2; j_gene: TRBJ1-6; abundance: NA; d_gene: NA; CDR3nt: TGTGCCAGCAGTGAAAAGGGGAGCTCCTATAATTCACCCCTCCACTTT; CDR3aa: CASSEKGSSYNSPLHF
v_gene: TRBV9; j_gene: TRBJ2-3; abundance: NA; d_gene: TRBD2; CDR3nt: TGTGCCAGCGGCTATAGCGGGAGGGCAGCTACGCAGTTT; CDR3aa: CASGYSGRAATQF
v_gene: TRBV7-2; j_gene: TRBJ1-6; abundance: once; d_gene: NA; CDR3nt: TGTGCCAGCAGCCCAGACAGGAGAGAGAATTCCCTCCTCCACTTT; CDR3aa: CASSPDRRENSLLHF
v_gene: TRBV11-1; j_gene: TRBJ1-1; abundance: NA; d_gene: NA; CDR3nt: TGTGCCAGCCGGAGAAATGAAGCTTTCTTT; CDR3aa: CASRRNEAFF
v_gene: TRBV11-1; j_gene: TRBJ1-1; abundance: NA; d_gene: NA; CDR3nt: TGTGCCACCAGCAGGGGCGGCAGCCAAGCTTTCTTT; CDR3aa: CATSRGGSQAFF
v_gene: TRBV9; j_gene: TRBJ2-5; abundance: NA; d_gene: NA; CDR3nt: TGTGCCAGCAGTTCGAGGGGGAGTCGGGGAGGGACCAAGTACTTC; CDR3aa: CASSSRGSRGGTKYF
v_gene: TRBV5-1; j_gene: TRBJ2-1; abundance: NA; d_gene: NA; CDR3nt: TGTGCCAGCAGCCTCCTTGGAGACCGGGGGAGCGATGAGCAGTTCTTC; CDR3aa: CASSLLGDRGSDEQFF
v_gene: TRBV7-4; j_gene: TRBJ1-1; abundance: NA; d_gene: TRBD1; CDR3nt: TGTGCCAGCAGCTTGGATCTGACAGGGAAACCCCAAGGTTTCTTT; CDR3aa: CASSLDLTGKPQGFF
v_gene: TRBV7-9; j_gene: TRBJ2-1; abundance: NA; d_gene: NA; CDR3nt: TGTGCCAGCAGCTCCAAAGGGAGTGGGGGGAGCGATGATCAGTTCTTC; CDR3aa: CASSSKGSGGSDDQFF
v_gene: TRBV7-2; j_gene: TRBJ2-1; abundance: NA; d_gene: TRBD2; CDR3nt: TGTGCCAGCAGCTTGCAACTAGCGGGGGGCAGGGATACGCAGTTCTTC; CDR3aa: CASSLQLAGGRDTQFF
v_gene: TRBV19; j_gene: TRBJ2-1; abundance: NA; d_gene: NA; CDR3nt: TGTGCCAGTAGTATAAGGGGGGGGACCTCCTACAATCAGTTGTTCTTC; CDR3aa: CASSIRGGTSYNQLFF
v_gene: TRBV7-6; j_gene: TRBJ1-2; abundance: NA; d_gene: NA; CDR3nt: TGTGCCAGCAGCCTTTTGGGGGTCTATGGCTACACCTTC; CDR3aa: CASSLLGVYGYTF
v_gene: TRBV2; j_gene: TRBJ2-5; abundance: NA; d_gene: NA; CDR3nt: TGTGCCAGCAGGTCCGGGCCCTTCCAAGAGACCCAGTACTTC; CDR3aa: CASRSGPFQETQYF
v_gene: TRBV7-9; j_gene: TRBJ1-1; abundance: NA; d_gene: NA; CDR3nt: NA; CDR3aa: CASSFAIEMSSSSFF
v_gene: TRBV9; j_gene: TRBJ2-1; abundance: NA; d_gene: NA; CDR3nt: TGTGCCAGCAGCGAGGGGGGACAGAATAGTCAGGGTGAGCAGTTCTTC; CDR3aa: CASSEGGQNSQGEQFF
v_gene: TRBV7-9; j_gene: TRBJ2-1; abundance: NA; d_gene: TRBD2; CDR3nt: TGTGCCAGCAGCTTTCAAAGAAGCGGGGGCTTCGATGAGCAGTTCTTC; CDR3aa: CASSFQRSGGFDEQFF
v_gene: TRBV9; j_gene: TRBJ1-1; abundance: NA; d_gene: NA; CDR3nt: TGTGCCAGCAGCTTAGAGTCGACAACGAACCATGAAGCTTTCTTT; CDR3aa: CASSLESTTNHEAFF
v_gene: TRBV7-8; j_gene: TRBJ1-2; abundance: NA; d_gene: TRBD1; CDR3nt: TGTGCCAGCAGCAGGGCGAGGGGGCCCTCGGTAGACTATGGCTACACCTTC; CDR3aa: CASSRARGPSVDYGYTF
v_gene: TRBV19; j_gene: TRBJ2-3; abundance: few; d_gene: NA; CDR3nt: TGTGCCAGTAGTATCTGGGCAGGGTCAGATACGCAGTATTTT; CDR3aa: CASSIWAGSDTQYF
v_gene: TRBV7-8; j_gene: TRBJ1-5; abundance: NA; d_gene: NA; CDR3nt: TGTGCCAGCAGCTTAGCGCAGGGTCGCGAGACGCAGCATTTT; CDR3aa: CASSLAQGRETQHF
v_gene: TRBV7-3; j_gene: TRBJ2-3; abundance: NA; d_gene: NA; CDR3nt: TGTGCCAGCAGCTCCGGGGGCACAGATAGACAGTATTTT; CDR3aa: CASSSGGTDRQYF
v_gene: TRBV7-8; j_gene: TRBJ2-1; abundance: many; d_gene: TRBD2; CDR3nt: TGTGCCAGCAGCTTAGAGACTAGCGGGAGGGGTATAGTCAATGAGCAGTTCTTC; CDR3aa: CASSLETSGRGIVNEQFF
v_gene: TRBV5-1; j_gene: TRBJ2-7; abundance: NA; d_gene: TRBD1; CDR3nt: TGCGCCAGCAGCCGACGCCGGGACAGGGGCCCTTACGAGCAGTACTTC; CDR3aa: CASSRRRDRGPYEQYF
v_gene: TRBV7-3; j_gene: TRBJ2-5; abundance: NA; d_gene: NA; CDR3nt: TGTGCTAGCAGCGCAGTGGGAGAGACCCAGTACTTC; CDR3aa: CASSAVGETQYF
v_gene: TRBV7-3; j_gene: TRBJ1-1; abundance: NA; d_gene: NA; CDR3nt: TGTGCCAGCAGCTGGCTGGGGGGCCGCAACCCTCGAGCATTCTTT; CDR3aa: CASSWLGGRNPRAFF
v_gene: TRBV25-1; j_gene: TRBJ2-7; abundance: once; d_gene: NA; CDR3nt: TGTGCCAGTACGGTGGGGGCGACAGGCTTTCGGGTCGAGCAGTACTTC; CDR3aa: CASTVGATGFRVEQYF
v_gene: TRBV9; j_gene: TRBJ1-6; abundance: NA; d_gene: NA; CDR3nt: TGTGCCAGCGGAGGAGCGGGGAACAGTTATTACTCCGCCCTCCACTTT; CDR3aa: CASGGAGNSYYSALHF
v_gene: TRBV7-2; j_gene: TRBJ1-1; abundance: NA; d_gene: NA; CDR3nt: TGTGCCAGCAGCTTATTCAGCGGCACTGAAGCTTTCTTT; CDR3aa: CASSLFSGTEAFF
v_gene: TRBV15; j_gene: TRBJ1-5; abundance: NA; d_gene: NA; CDR3nt: TGTGCCAGCAACAGAGACTCCAGAATCCAGCCCCAGCACTTC; CDR3aa: CASNRDSRIQPQHF
v_gene: TRBV7-9; j_gene: TRBJ2-1; abundance: few; d_gene: TRBD1; CDR3nt: TGTGCCAGCAGTTCACACAGGGGCAATTCACCCCTTCACCAGTTCTTC; CDR3aa: CASSSHRGNSPLHQFF
v_gene: TRBV2; j_gene: TRBJ2-7; abundance: NA; d_gene: TRBD1; CDR3nt: TGTGCCAGCAGGGGACAGGTTAACTACGAGCAGTACTTC; CDR3aa: CASRGQVNYEQYF
v_gene: TRBV11-3; j_gene: TRBJ1-4; abundance: NA; d_gene: NA; CDR3nt: TGTGCCAGCAGCTTAGATCAGAGAGGGCGCAGGGAAAAACTGTTTTTT; CDR3aa: CASSLDQRGRREKLFF
v_gene: TRBV5-1; j_gene: TRBJ1-6; abundance: NA; d_gene: NA; CDR3nt: TGCGCCAGCAGCTTAGACGGACCTTCACCCCTCCACTTT; CDR3aa: CASSLDGPSPLHF
v_gene: TRBV11-3; j_gene: TRBJ2-3; abundance: NA; d_gene: NA; CDR3nt: TGTGCCAGCGGCGTAGAGCGCACAGATACGCAGTATTTT; CDR3aa: CASGVERTDTQYF
v_gene: TRBV12-5; j_gene: TRBJ1-5; abundance: NA; d_gene: NA; CDR3nt: TGTGCTAGTGGTCCCGGGCAGGGAGGTCAGCCCCAGCATTTT; CDR3aa: CASGPGQGGQPQHF
v_gene: TRBV11-3; j_gene: TRBJ1-4; abundance: NA; d_gene: NA; CDR3nt: TGTGCCAGCAGCGTTCAACCTACAGGGCGCAGGGAAAAACTGTTTTTT; CDR3aa: CASSVQPTGRREKLFF
v_gene: TRBV20-1; j_gene: TRBJ2-5; abundance: NA; d_gene: NA; CDR3nt: TGCAGTGCTAGAGATCGGGGGAGCAAGATGGAGACCCAGTACTTC; CDR3aa: CSARDRGSKMETQYF
v_gene: TRBV7-8; j_gene: TRBJ1-2; abundance: few; d_gene: NA; CDR3nt: TGTGCCAGCAGCTTAGCTGGAGGGCCCAATACGCACTACACCTTC; CDR3aa: CASSLAGGPNTHYTF
v_gene: TRBV10-3; j_gene: TRBJ1-6; abundance: NA; d_gene: NA; CDR3nt: TGTGCCATCAGTGAGTCTAAGGGCCGTAATTCACCCCTCCACTTT; CDR3aa: CAISESKGRNSPLHF
v_gene: TRBV7-3; j_gene: TRBJ2-3; abundance: NA; d_gene: NA; CDR3nt: TGTGCCAGCAGCAGAGGCGGGGCAACAGATACGCAGTATTTT; CDR3aa: CASSRGGATDTQYF